The 8 T cell receptor beta chains in this list originate from one sample, sequenced in a study of spatial heterogeneity in lung cancer. A single record per CDR3 protein comes from TCRdb applying MiXCR to the 5' RACE reads. The sample yields about 23,000 distinct CDR3 sequences, approximately 3% seen once. Noted time point: sample taken at primary tumor resection. The source material was PBMCs, sampled at surgery. The receptors shown here come from a female donor with early-stage non-small cell lung cancer.

This clonotype has a count of ten or more. The chain combines TRBV19 with TRBJ2-1; no definite D call. The germline V gene encodes CDR1 LNHDA and CDR2 SQIVND (reference sequence). The V end was cut by 6 bases, the J end by 1 base, with 16 bases between. There are 16 residues in the CDR3. CDR3 loop: CASRSTSVASYNEQFF. The CDR3 nucleotides read TGTGCCAGTAGGTCCACGTCGGTGGCTTCCTACAATGAGCAGTTCTTC. Based on the CDR3 plus reference TRBV19 and TRBJ2-1, the full variable domain is DGGITQSPKYLFRKEGQNVTLSCEQNLNHDAMYWYRQDPGQGLRLIYYSQIVNDFQKGDIAEGYSVSREKKESFPLTVTSAQKNPTAFYLCASRSTSVASYNEQFFGPGTRLTVL.

The rearrangement uses TRBV2 and TRBJ2-7; TRBD1 matches at 9 bases. The CDR3 loop spans 16 amino acids. J gave up 1 base and V 6 bases, and 10 bases lay outside the gene matches. Germline V gene lookup returns CDR1 SNHLY and CDR2 FYNNEI. The DNA of the CDR3 is TGTGCCAGCAGACCAACGGGACAGGGACGTTCCTACGAGCAGTACTTC. It encodes CASRPTGQGRSYEQYF.

The table lists this clonotype with many counts. CDR3 region: CASSAGLRDTQYF. CDR3 DNA sequence: TGTGCCAGCAGCGCGGGACTTCGAGATACGCAGTATTTT. V is TRBV5-8 and J is TRBJ2-3; perhaps TRBD2 as D (6 bases). There are 13 residues in the CDR3. V was trimmed by 4 bases and J by 5 bases, leaving 11 bases between them. CDR1 and CDR2 from the germline V gene are SGHTS and YDEGEE.

This CDR3 is CSAKGGLAGEYNEQFF. CDR3 coding DNA: TGCAGTGCTAAAGGGGGACTAGCGGGAGAGTACAATGAGCAGTTCTTC. The chain combines TRBV20-1 with TRBJ2-1; TRBD2 matches at 14 bases. The CDR3 is 16 residues long. With 4 bases clipped from V and 4 bases from J, the junction kept 6 bases outside the gene matches. Per the germline V gene, CDR1 is DFQATT and CDR2 is SNEGSKA (reference sequence).

This clonotype has at least ten counts. V usage is TRBV28 and J usage is TRBJ1-2; D not resolved. Trimming stripped 5 bases from V and 3 bases from J, with 7 bases between. The germline CDR1 and CDR2 sequences are MDHEN and SYDVKM. The CDR3 runs to 12 residues. CDR3 sequence reads: CASSQEYYGYTF. The CDR3 nucleotides are TGTGCCAGCAGTCAGGAATACTATGGCTACACCTTC.

This clonotype was counted between two and nine times. The chain couples TRBV24-1 to TRBJ2-7, with 11 bases identical to TRBD1. V lost 4 bases and J lost 4; bases outside the gene matches: 8. CDR1 and CDR2 from the germline V gene are KGHDR and SFDVKD. CDR3 length: 16 amino acids. The CDR3 region is CATSERDRGSVYEQYF. CDR3 nucleotide sequence: TGTGCCACCAGTGAACGGGACAGGGGGTCGGTATACGAGCAGTACTTC.

By share of the sample, this clonotype is medium-sized. This chain links TRBV2 with TRBJ2-5; tentatively, D is TRBD2 (6 bases). V was cut by 7 bases and J by 13 bases, with 19 bases left in between. The CDR3 sequence is 12 residues long. Germline-derived CDR1 and CDR2 are SNHLY and FYNNEI. The CDR3 DNA is TGTGCCAGCATTTCAGGAGGGAGAAGCTCGTACTTC. Translated: CASISGGRSSYF.

This clonotype has ten or more counts. The chain has TRBV6-1 and TRBJ2-2, with 9 bases identical to TRBD2. V dropped 0 bases and J dropped 7; count of bases not matched to a gene: 3. The CDR3 contains 15 residues. The germline CDR1 and CDR2 sequences are MNHNS and SASEGT. CDR3: CASSEAGLANGELFF. CDR3 bases: TGTGCCAGCAGTGAAGCGGGACTAGCAAACGGGGAGCTGTTTTTT.